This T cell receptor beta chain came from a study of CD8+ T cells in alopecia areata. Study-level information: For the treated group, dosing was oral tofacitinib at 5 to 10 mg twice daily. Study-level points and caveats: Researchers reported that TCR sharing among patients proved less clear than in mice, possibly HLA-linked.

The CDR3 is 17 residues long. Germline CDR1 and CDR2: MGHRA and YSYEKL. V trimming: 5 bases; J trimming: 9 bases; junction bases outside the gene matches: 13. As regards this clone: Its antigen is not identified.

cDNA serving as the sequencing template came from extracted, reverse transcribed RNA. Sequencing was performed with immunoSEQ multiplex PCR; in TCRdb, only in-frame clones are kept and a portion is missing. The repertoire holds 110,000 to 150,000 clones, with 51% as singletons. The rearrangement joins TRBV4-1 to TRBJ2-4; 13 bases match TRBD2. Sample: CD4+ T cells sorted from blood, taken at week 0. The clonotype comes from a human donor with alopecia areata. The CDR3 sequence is CASSALAGGPSPAIQYF. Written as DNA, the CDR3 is TGCGCCAGCAGCGCACTAGCGGGAGGGCCCAGTCCCGCCATTCAGTACTTC.